This entry describes one T cell receptor beta chain. This sample stems from a study of blood T cell repertoires in COVID-19. In the study overall: From the United States, Italy and Spain came samples of acute and convalescent COVID-19. The analysed material was cDNA or gDNA that came from T cells, B-cell-depleted T cells, or PBMCs.

The V gene end was trimmed by 6 bases and the J gene end by 1 base; junction bases not matched to a gene: 3. Germline assignment: CDR1 LNHDA and CDR2 SQIVND (reference sequence). The CDR3 spans 14 residues. Per the authors' pipeline: For nucleated cells, counts were estimated from reference gene primer amplification. Only in-frame clones appear in the TCRdb table, and some are missing; sequencing was by immunoSEQ multiplex PCR. That table supplies the V and J calls and clone size; D and trimming were determined from the DNA. The sample contains about 270,000 clones, about four fifths of which appear only once.

The sample consisted of peripheral blood. This chain uses TRBV19 with TRBJ1-2, with TRBD1 matching over 9 bases. The sequence came from a woman aged 18-30 years with acute or convalescent COVID-19. DNA of the CDR3: TGTGCCAGTAGCCTGGACAGGGGTAACTATGGCTACACCTTC. Amino acids: CASSLDRGNYGYTF.